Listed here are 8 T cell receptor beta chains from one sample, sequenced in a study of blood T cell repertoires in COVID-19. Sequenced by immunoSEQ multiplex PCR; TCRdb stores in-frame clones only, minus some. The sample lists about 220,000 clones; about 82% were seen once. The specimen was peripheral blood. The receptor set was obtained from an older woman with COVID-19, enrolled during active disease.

The CDR3 sequence is CASSSGLAVNSGANVLTF. The DNA for the CDR3 is TGTGCCAGCAGCTCGGGACTAGCGGTGAACTCTGGGGCCAACGTCCTGACTTTC. The chain has TRBV11-2 and TRBJ2-6; 11 bases fit TRBD2. Germline V gene data show CDR1 as SGHAT and CDR2 as FQNNGV. V was pared by 4 bases and J by 0 bases, with 5 bases of the junction left unmatched. CDR3 length: 18 amino acids.

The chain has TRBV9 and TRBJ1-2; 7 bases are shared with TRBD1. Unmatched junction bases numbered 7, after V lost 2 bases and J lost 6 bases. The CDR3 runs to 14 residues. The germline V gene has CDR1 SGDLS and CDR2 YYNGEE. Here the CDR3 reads CASSVDRAIDGYTF. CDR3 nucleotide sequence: TGTGCCAGCAGCGTTGACAGGGCGATCGATGGCTACACCTTC.

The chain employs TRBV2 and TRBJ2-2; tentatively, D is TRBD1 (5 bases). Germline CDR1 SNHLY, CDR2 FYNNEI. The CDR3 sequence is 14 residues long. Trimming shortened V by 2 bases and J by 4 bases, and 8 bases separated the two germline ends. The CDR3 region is CASSEQGGTGELFF. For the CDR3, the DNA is TGTGCCAGCAGTGAACAGGGTGGCACCGGGGAGCTGTTTTTT.

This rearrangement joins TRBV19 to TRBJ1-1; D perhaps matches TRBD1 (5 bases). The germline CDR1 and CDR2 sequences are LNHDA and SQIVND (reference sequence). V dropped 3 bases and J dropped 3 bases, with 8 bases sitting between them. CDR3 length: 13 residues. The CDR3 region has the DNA TGTGCCAGTAGTATGACAGCTTACACTGAAGCTTTCTTT. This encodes CASSMTAYTEAFF.

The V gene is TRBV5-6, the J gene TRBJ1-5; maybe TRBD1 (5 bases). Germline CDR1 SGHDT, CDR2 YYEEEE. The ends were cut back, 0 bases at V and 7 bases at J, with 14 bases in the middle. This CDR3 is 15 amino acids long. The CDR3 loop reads CASSLAMRRDQPQHF. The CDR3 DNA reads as TGTGCCAGCAGCTTGGCCATGCGGAGGGACCAGCCCCAGCATTTT.

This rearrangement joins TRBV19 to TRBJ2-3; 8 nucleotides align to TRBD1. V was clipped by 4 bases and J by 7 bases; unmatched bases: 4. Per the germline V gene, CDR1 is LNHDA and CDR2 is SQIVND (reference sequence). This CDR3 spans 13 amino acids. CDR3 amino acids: CASSTDRENTQYF. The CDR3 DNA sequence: TGTGCCAGTAGTACGGACAGGGAAAATACGCAGTATTTT.

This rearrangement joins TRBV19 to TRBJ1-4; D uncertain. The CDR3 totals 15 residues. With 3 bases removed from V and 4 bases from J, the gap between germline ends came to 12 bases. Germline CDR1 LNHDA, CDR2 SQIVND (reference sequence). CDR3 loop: CASSMFRGSNEKLFF. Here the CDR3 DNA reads TGTGCCAGTAGTATGTTCAGAGGGAGTAATGAAAAACTGTTTTTT.

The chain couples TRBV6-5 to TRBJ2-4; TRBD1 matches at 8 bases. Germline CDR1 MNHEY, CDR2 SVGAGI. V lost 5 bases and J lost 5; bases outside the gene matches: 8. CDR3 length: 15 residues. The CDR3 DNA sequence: TGTGCCAGCAGTAAGTCCGGGACAGGTCAAAACATTCAGTACTTC. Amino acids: CASSKSGTGQNIQYF.